Each of the 14 T cell receptor beta chains below was sequenced from the same sample in a study of Ad26.COV2.S vaccination and SARS-CoV-2 variants. Data came from immunoSEQ multiplex PCR; TCRdb stores just in-frame clones and leaves some out. This table has about 420,000 clones, approximately 90% appearing once. Specified treatment: 15 to 20 received Ad26.COV2.S at low or high dose, single or two shots; about 5 received placebo; per-sample allocation not given. Sampling happened 63 days after the first vaccine or placebo injection. The starting material was peripheral blood, obtained in a trial of Ad26.COV2.S vaccine versus placebo. These receptors were obtained from a person between 18 and 59 years old who received the Ad26.COV2.S COVID-19 vaccine or a placebo.

The V gene is TRBV2, the J gene TRBJ1-2; TRBD1 aligns across 9 bases. The CDR3 runs to 14 residues. The ends lost 3 bases at V and 10 bases at J; junction bases unmatched: 9. The germline V gene has CDR1 SNHLY and CDR2 FYNNEI. The CDR3 sequence: CASSELIGTGTYTF. The CDR3 nucleotides read TGTGCCAGCAGTGAGCTTATAGGGACAGGGACCTACACCTTC.

The DNA of the CDR3 is TGTGCCAGCAGTGAGCGGGCCCCACCCACAGATACGCAGTATTTT. Protein: CASSERAPPTDTQYF. J is TRBJ2-3 and V is TRBV9, with a weak D call TRBD2 (6 bases). The CDR3 spans 15 residues. Germline V CDR1 and CDR2: SGDLS, YYNGEE. V lost 5 bases and J 2 bases, leaving 15 bases between the germline ends.

The V and J genes are TRBV28 and TRBJ1-2; D possibly corresponds to TRBD1 (5 bases). V lost 6 bases, J lost 8 bases, and 25 bases lay in between. CDR1 and CDR2 (germline): MDHEN, SYDVKM. This CDR3 is 16 amino acids long. CDR3 bases: TGTGCCAGCAGACCCGTTCCCACGGGGGGAGGGAACGGCTACACCTTC. Amino acids: CASRPVPTGGGNGYTF.

The V call is TRBV2, the J call TRBJ2-2; 11 bases are a match to TRBD2. The CDR3 is made up of 16 amino acids. Trimming took 6 bases from V and 2 from J; bases not matched to a gene: 5. Per the germline V gene, CDR1 is SNHLY and CDR2 is FYNNEI. The CDR3 region is CASRALAGGNTGELFF. For the CDR3, the DNA is TGTGCCAGCAGGGCCCTAGCGGGGGGAAACACCGGGGAGCTGTTTTTT.

The CDR3 bases are TGTGCCAGCTCACCACGACAGGGGAATAATTCACCCCTCCACTTT. This translates into CASSPRQGNNSPLHF. The chain combines TRBV18 with TRBJ1-6, with 8 bases matching TRBD1. CDR3 size: 15 residues. CDR1 is KGHSH, CDR2 LQKENI, per germline. V trimming: 1 base; J trimming: 5 bases; junction bases outside the gene matches: 1. Based on the CDR3 plus reference TRBV18 and TRBJ1-6, the full variable domain is NAGVMQNPRHLVRRRGQEARLRCSPMKGHSHVYWYRQLPEEGLKFMVYLQKENIIDESGMPKERFSAEFPKEGPSILRIQQVVRGDSAAYFCASSPRQGNNSPLHFGNGTRLTVT.

The chain carries TRBV7-2 and TRBJ1-3; maybe TRBD1 (5 bases). The CDR3 totals 14 residues. V was trimmed by 5 bases and J by 8 bases, leaving 16 bases between them. From germline, CDR1 is SGHTA and CDR2 FQGNSA. The CDR3 sequence is CASSRDRGGYTIYF. The CDR3 DNA follows: TGTGCCAGCAGCCGCGACAGAGGCGGATACACCATATATTTT.

This clone was seen a few times. The junction does not match germline at one end; this may be a read error. J is TRBJ1-3 and V is TRBV5-1; D is unclear. The CDR3 covers 14 residues. Germline CDR1 and CDR2: SGHRS and YFSETQ. CDR3 in amino acids: CASSLDDSGNTIYF. In DNA, the CDR3 is TGCGCCAGCAGTTTGGACGACTCTGGAAACACCATATATTTT.

The chain couples TRBV4-3 to TRBJ1-6; the D gene is possibly TRBD1 (5 bases). The CDR3 length is 14 residues. Per germline, CDR1 LGHNA and CDR2 YSLEER. V lost 1 base, J lost 10 bases, and 11 bases lay in between. Written as DNA, the CDR3 is TGCGCCAGCAGCCAAGTTGTGGGGGACTCACCCCTCCACTTT. Its translation is CASSQVVGDSPLHF.

This clone has a single count. The V and J genes are TRBV7-2 and TRBJ2-5; TRBD1 aligns across 9 bases. This CDR3 contains 14 residues. The J segment lost 4 bases and the V segment lost 5 bases, leaving 5 bases of the junction unmatched. CDR1 and CDR2 from the germline V gene are SGHTA and FQGNSA. Here the CDR3 reads CASSHTGGVETQYF. The CDR3 nucleotides read TGTGCCAGCAGCCATACAGGGGGCGTAGAGACCCAGTACTTC. Filled out from reference TRBV7-2 and TRBJ2-5, the complete variable domain reads GAGVSQSPSNKVTEKGKDVELRCDPISGHTALYWYRQSLGQGLEFLIYFQGNSAPDKSGLPSDRFSAERTGGSVSTLTIQRTQQEDSAVYLCASSHTGGVETQYFGPGTRLLVL.

The genes are TRBV7-9 and TRBJ2-1; TRBD2 agrees at 10 bases. This CDR3 region has 19 residues. Germline trimming cut 5 bases from V and 2 bases from J; bases unmatched to any gene: 15. Germline V gene data show CDR1 as SEHNR and CDR2 as FQNEAQ (reference sequence). CDR3 coding DNA: TGTGCCAGCAGCGCCACGGGACAGGCGGGACTAGCGACCTACAATGAGCAGTTCTTC. This codes for CASSATGQAGLATYNEQFF.

Points on this clone: At the DNA level, this CDR3 is encoded by other sequences in the same sample as well. The chain recombines TRBV7-9 with TRBJ2-1, with D uncertain. The germline V gene has CDR1 SEHNR and CDR2 FQNEAQ (reference sequence). Trimming shortened V by 1 base and J by 9 bases, and 7 bases separated the two germline ends. This CDR3 is built from 12 residues. The CDR3 DNA reads TGTGCCAGCAGCTTAGTGGTGGGTGAGCAGTTCTTC. This encodes CASSLVVGEQFF.

The chain is built from TRBV4-3 and TRBJ2-7, with D possibly matching TRBD1 (5 bases). Trimming removed 0 bases from V and 3 bases from J, with 9 bases in between. The CDR3 extends over 14 amino acids. The germline CDR1 and CDR2 sequences are LGHNA and YSLEER. CDR3 DNA sequence: TGCGCCAGCAGCCAAGATACAGGTAGCTACGAGCAGTACTTC. Its protein product is CASSQDTGSYEQYF.

The chain is built from TRBV7-2 and TRBJ2-1, with 9 bases that match TRBD1. The ends lost 1 base at V and 9 bases at J; junction bases unmatched: 4. Germline assignment: CDR1 SGHTA and CDR2 FQGNSA. The CDR3 contains 14 residues. The CDR3 spells CASSLEQGAREQFF. The CDR3 coding sequence is TGTGCCAGCAGCTTAGAACAGGGGGCCCGTGAGCAGTTCTTC.

J is TRBJ1-1 and V is TRBV5-5; no clear D gene. The ends were cut back, 0 bases at V and 6 bases at J, with 9 bases in the middle. The CDR3 runs 13 residues. Germline CDR1 reads SGHKS; CDR2 reads YYEKEE (reference sequence). The CDR3 DNA reads as TGTGCCAGCAGCTTGGTCGGGCAGGCTGAAGCTTTCTTT. Amino acids: CASSLVGQAEAFF.